The count of the clone carrying this TCR beta chain is one. The entry originates in a study of blood T cell repertoires in COVID-19. V was trimmed by 1 base and J by 4 bases, leaving 11 bases between them. CDR3 length equals 15 residues. Germline lookup yields CDR1 MNHNS and CDR2 SASEGT. In the authors' workflow: It was from reference gene primer amplification that nucleated cell counts were estimated. Sequencing was performed with immunoSEQ multiplex PCR; in TCRdb, only in-frame clones are kept and a portion is missing. V and J calls and clone size come straight from that table; D and trimming were deduced from the DNA. The sample has about 250,000 clones, about 80% seen once.

J is TRBJ1-5 and V is TRBV6-1, with D possibly being TRBD1 (5 bases). The source of this sequence is a man at least 80 years old with acute or convalescent COVID-19. The specimen sequenced was peripheral blood. The CDR3 protein is CASSEVNGGNQPQHF. The CDR3 region has the DNA TGTGCCAGCAGTGAAGTGAATGGGGGGAATCAGCCCCAGCATTTT.